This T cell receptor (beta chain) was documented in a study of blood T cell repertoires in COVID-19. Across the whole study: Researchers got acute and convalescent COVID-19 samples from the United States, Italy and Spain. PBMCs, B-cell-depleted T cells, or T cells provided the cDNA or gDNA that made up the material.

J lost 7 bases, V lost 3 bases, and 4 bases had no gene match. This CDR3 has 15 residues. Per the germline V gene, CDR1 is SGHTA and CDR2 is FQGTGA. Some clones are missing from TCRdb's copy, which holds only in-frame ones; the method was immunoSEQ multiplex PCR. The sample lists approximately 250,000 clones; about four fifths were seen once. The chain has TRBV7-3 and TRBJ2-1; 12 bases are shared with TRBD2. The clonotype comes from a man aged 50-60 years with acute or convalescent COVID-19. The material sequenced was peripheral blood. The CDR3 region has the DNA TGTGCCAGCAGCTTGACTAGCGGGAGTGGGAATGAGCAGTTCTTC. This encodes CASSLTSGSGNEQFF. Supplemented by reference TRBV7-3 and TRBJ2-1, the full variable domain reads GAGVSQTPSNKVTEKGKYVELRCDPISGHTALYWYRQSLGQGPEFLIYFQGTGAADDSGLPNDRFFAVRPEGSVSTLKIQRTERGDSAVYLCASSLTSGSGNEQFFGPGTRLTVL.